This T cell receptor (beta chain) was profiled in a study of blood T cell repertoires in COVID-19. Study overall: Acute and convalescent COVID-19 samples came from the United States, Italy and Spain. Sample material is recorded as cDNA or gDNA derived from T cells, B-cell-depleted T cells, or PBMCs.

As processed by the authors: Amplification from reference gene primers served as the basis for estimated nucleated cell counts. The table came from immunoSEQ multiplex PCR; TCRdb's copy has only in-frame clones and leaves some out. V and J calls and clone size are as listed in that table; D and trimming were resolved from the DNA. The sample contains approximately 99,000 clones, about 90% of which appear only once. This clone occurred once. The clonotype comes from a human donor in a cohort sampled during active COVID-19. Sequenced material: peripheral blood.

CDR3 sequence reads: CATTLSGGRVYNEQFF. DNA for the CDR3: TGTGCCACCACACTATCGGGGGGCAGAGTCTACAATGAGCAGTTCTTC. J is TRBJ2-1 and V is TRBV19, with a weak D call TRBD2 (7 bases). The CDR3 is 16 amino acids. The germline CDR1 and CDR2 sequences are LNHDA and SQIVND (reference sequence). V was clipped by 10 bases and J by 3 bases, with 22 bases between them.